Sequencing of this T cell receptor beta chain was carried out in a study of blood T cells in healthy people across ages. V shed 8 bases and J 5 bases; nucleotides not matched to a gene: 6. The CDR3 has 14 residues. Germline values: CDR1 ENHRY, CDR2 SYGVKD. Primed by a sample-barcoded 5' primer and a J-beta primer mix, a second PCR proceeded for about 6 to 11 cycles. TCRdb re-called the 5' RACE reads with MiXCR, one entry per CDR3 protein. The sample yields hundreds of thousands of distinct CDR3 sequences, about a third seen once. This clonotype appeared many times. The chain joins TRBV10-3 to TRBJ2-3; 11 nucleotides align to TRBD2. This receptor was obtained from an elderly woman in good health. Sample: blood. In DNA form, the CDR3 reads TGTGCCATCTCAGGGCTAGCGGGGGGAGATACGCAGTATTTT. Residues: CAISGLAGGDTQYF.